One T cell receptor beta chain is described in this entry. The antigen remains unidentified. CDR3 and TCR beta VDJ profiling relied on a genomic DNA template. In TCRdb, the reads were re-called with MiXCR into one record per CDR3 protein. The sample lists more than 250,000 distinct CDR3 sequences; about 56% were seen once. The data are from a study of CD8+CD57+ T cells in acquired aplastic anemia. Overall study: When averaged, DNA from sorted CD4+ and CD8+ cells came to about 3 ug.

V shed 0 bases and J shed 6 bases, with 14 bases lying between them. The germline V gene encodes CDR1 SEHNR and CDR2 FQNEAQ (reference sequence). There are 16 residues in the CDR3. Findings and caveats of the study: Twenty-nine sequences, all CD8+ CDR3, were shared between patients and controls. With respect to CD8+ Simpson's diversity, patients and controls did not differ significantly.

This TCR was sampled from a human donor with severe aplastic anemia or a healthy control (not recorded which). Sequencing was performed on sorted CD4+, CD8+, or CD8+CD57+ T cells (not recorded which) from PBMCs. The chain couples TRBV7-9 to TRBJ2-2; TRBD1 might be the D (6 bases). For the CDR3, the DNA is TGTGCCAGCAGCTTAGCTGTGGGGCAGGGGTCCGGGGAGCTGTTTTTT. Its translation is CASSLAVGQGSGELFF.